Listed below are T cell receptor beta chains from one sample, sequenced in a study of shared clonotypes between healthy human individuals. The table came from immunoSEQ multiplex PCR; TCRdb's copy has only in-frame clones and leaves some out. The profile shows about 2 million clones, roughly 95% of them singletons. Material for sequencing was naive CD8+ T cells sorted from blood. These receptors were taken from a man between 18 and 35 years old in good health. The CDR3 runs from the conserved cysteine through the conserved F or W. D genes are given only for firm matches. Rows give clone size only sometimes, using once, few, many, or a class for an expanded clone.

NA TRBJ1-6 TRBV27 TRBD1 CATGTGAHSPLHF TGTGCCACCGGGACAGGGGCACATTCACCCCTCCACTTT
NA TRBJ2-1 TRBV7-8 NA CASSLAAGNEQFF TGTGCCAGCAGCTTAGCAGCAGGGAATGAGCAGTTCTTC
NA TRBJ2-1 TRBV5-6 NA CASSLGAREQFF TGTGCCAGCAGTCTGGGGGCCCGAGAGCAGTTCTTC
NA TRBJ2-7 TRBV5-6 NA CASTSSSVPYEQYF TGTGCCAGCACTTCATCTAGCGTCCCCTACGAGCAGTACTTC
NA TRBJ2-7 TRBV15 NA CATSSDTTVTYEQYF TGTGCCACCAGCAGTGATACGACGGTGACCTACGAGCAGTACTTC
NA TRBJ2-7 TRBV7-6 TRBD2 CASSLETSGGPYEQYF TGTGCCAGCAGCTTAGAAACTAGCGGGGGACCCTACGAGCAGTACTTC
NA TRBJ2-1 TRBV30 NA CAWSGSWPFGEQFF TGTGCCTGGAGTGGGTCTTGGCCCTTCGGTGAGCAGTTCTTC
NA TRBJ2-3 TRBV29-1 NA CSVAGAGASTDTQYF TGCAGCGTTGCGGGTGCTGGAGCTAGCACAGATACGCAGTATTTT
NA TRBJ2-7 TRBV28 TRBD1 CASSLSRSGQETYEQYF TGTGCCAGCAGTTTATCCCGTTCTGGACAGGAAACCTACGAGCAGTACTTC
NA TRBJ1-1 TRBV18 NA CASSPYDSLNTEAFF TGTGCCAGCTCACCATACGACAGTCTGAACACTGAAGCTTTCTTT
NA TRBJ2-7 TRBV19 TRBD2 CASSPSGASGGHEQYF TGTGCCAGTAGTCCCTCTGGGGCTAGCGGGGGCCACGAGCAGTACTTC
NA TRBJ2-1 TRBV11-2 NA CASSLEVGDEQFF TGTGCCAGCAGCTTAGAGGTGGGAGATGAGCAGTTCTTC
NA TRBJ2-7 TRBV27 TRBD2 CASSPGPGTSGRAYEQYF TGTGCCAGCAGTCCCGGTCCCGGGACTAGCGGGAGGGCCTACGAGCAGTACTTC
NA TRBJ1-1 TRBV5-5 NA CASSLNVREKNTEAFF TGTGCCAGCAGCCTGAATGTCCGGGAAAAGAACACTGAAGCTTTCTTT
NA TRBJ1-6 TRBV4-3 NA CASSQDGTAYNSPLHF TGCGCCAGCAGCCAAGATGGCACGGCTTATAATTCACCCCTCCACTTT
NA TRBJ1-2 TRBV25-1 TRBD1 CASSVGQYGYTF TGTGCCAGCAGTGTGGGACAGTATGGCTACACCTTC
NA TRBJ2-3 TRBV27 NA CASSLFAGPDGTDTQYF TGTGCCAGCAGTTTATTTGCAGGACCCGACGGCACAGATACGCAGTATTTT
NA TRBJ2-7 TRBV19 NA CASSKTGLVEQYF TGTGCCAGTAGTAAAACAGGGCTTGTCGAGCAGTACTTC
once TRBJ2-7 TRBV2 NA CASGPGESSYEQYF TGTGCCAGCGGCCCCGGAGAGAGCTCCTACGAGCAGTACTTC
once TRBJ2-3 TRBV4-3 TRBD2 CASSQDLASGGADTQYF TGCGCCAGCAGCCAAGATTTGGCGTCGGGGGGAGCAGATACGCAGTATTTT
NA TRBJ2-7 TRBV6-5 NA CASTSDSYEQYF TGTGCCAGTACCAGCGACTCCTACGAGCAGTACTTC